The 18 T cell receptor beta chains reported below all come from one sample, sequenced in a study of cytomegalovirus exposure and HLA in healthy donors. It was with 60 Vbeta and 13 Jbeta primers that the PCR ran. The data were produced by immunoSEQ multiplex PCR, yet TCRdb's version contains in-frame clones alone and is incomplete. Seen here are approximately 51,000 clones, over 75% observed once, and the top ten hold 2% to 2.5%. Sequencing input: PBMCs. These receptors originate from a boy under 18 in good health and CMV-seropositive.

The rearrangement uses TRBV6-1 and TRBJ1-3; maybe TRBD1 (6 bases). CDR1 MNHNS and CDR2 SASEGT come from the germline V gene. The CDR3 spans 15 residues. V lost 1 base to trimming and J lost 7 bases, with 14 bases between them. The CDR3 loop reads CASSEVRGVRNTIYF. CDR3 nucleotides: TGTGCCAGCAGTGAAGTCAGGGGAGTGAGGAACACCATATATTTT.

Only a few counts were recorded for this clone. This chain joins TRBV4-1 and TRBJ2-7, with D hard to call. Germline CDR1 reads MGHRA; CDR2 reads YSYEKL. The CDR3 spans 14 residues. V was clipped by 1 base and J by 2 bases, with 9 bases between them. The CDR3 here is CASSQGAVAYEQYF. CDR3 sequence (DNA): TGCGCCAGCAGCCAAGGAGCTGTAGCCTACGAGCAGTACTTC.

This chain connects TRBV10-1 to TRBJ2-7; a possible D gene is TRBD2 (5 bases). The CDR3 is 13 amino acids. Trimming pared 4 bases from V and 6 bases from J, leaving 13 bases between. From germline, CDR1 is WNHNN and CDR2 SYGVQD (reference sequence). In nucleotides, the CDR3 is TGCGCCAGCAGTGCGGGGTTTTTGGGCGAGCAGTACTTC. Protein product: CASSAGFLGEQYF.

V is TRBV6-1 and J is TRBJ1-5; no definite D call. Trimming took 5 bases from V and 3 from J, leaving 8 bases between them. Germline V CDR1 and CDR2: MNHNS, SASEGT. The CDR3 consists of 13 residues. CDR3 bases: TGTGCCAGCAGTTTACTCGACAATCAGCCCCAGCATTTT. Protein: CASSLLDNQPQHF.

V and J are TRBV11-2 and TRBJ2-3; TRBD2 matches 12 bases. CDR3 length: 16 amino acids. Trimming at V came to 0 bases and at J to 7 bases, leaving 5 bases not matched to a gene. The germline V gene encodes CDR1 SGHAT and CDR2 FQNNGV. CDR3 amino acids: CASSLDLAGGLYTQYF. DNA for the CDR3: TGTGCCAGCAGCTTAGACCTAGCGGGGGGGCTATATACGCAGTATTTT.

The J gene is TRBJ2-5, the V gene TRBV5-8, with D possibly TRBD1 on 6 matching bases. The assigned J gene may be wrong: the sequence end matches TRBJ2-7 better. The CDR3 has 15 amino acids. CDR1 and CDR2 (germline): SGHTS, YDEGEE. Here the CDR3 DNA reads TGTGCCAGCAGCTTAGGCCGCAGGGGATCTTACGAGCAGTACTTC. Its translation is CASSLGRRGSYEQYF.

V usage is TRBV13 and J usage is TRBJ2-3, with TRBD1 identical over 7 bases. The CDR3 extends over 15 amino acids. The germline V gene has CDR1 PRHDT and CDR2 FYEKMQ (reference sequence). The V gene end was trimmed by 5 bases and the J gene end by 3 bases; junction bases not matched to a gene: 8. The CDR3 loop is CASSVRGRVTDTQYF. Written as DNA, the CDR3 is TGTGCCAGCAGCGTAAGGGGGCGCGTGACAGATACGCAGTATTTT.

The V and J genes are TRBV6-5 and TRBJ2-1; 9 positions agree with TRBD1. J was trimmed by 4 bases and V by 3 bases; bases with no gene match: 7. This CDR3 region has 16 residues. CDR1 MNHEY and CDR2 SVGAGI come from the germline V gene. The CDR3 sequence: CASSYLSGTGYNEQFF. The CDR3 DNA follows: TGTGCCAGCAGTTATTTATCCGGGACAGGGTACAATGAGCAGTTCTTC.

The rearrangement joins TRBV7-8 to TRBJ2-5; possible D gene TRBD1, 5 bases. With 10 bases removed from V and 0 bases from J, the gap between germline ends came to 15 bases. The germline CDR1 and CDR2 sequences are SGHVS and FQNEAQ. The CDR3 length is 14 residues. The CDR3: CAITKTEYQETQYF. As DNA, the CDR3 is TGTGCCATAACCAAGACAGAGTACCAAGAGACCCAGTACTTC.

This rearrangement joins TRBV6-5 to TRBJ1-1; TRBD1 aligns across 9 bases. CDR3 length: 15 amino acids. The V segment lost 3 bases and the J segment 5 bases; nucleotides outside the gene matches: 7. Germline CDR1 reads MNHEY; CDR2 reads SVGAGI. CDR3 residues: CASSYGDRATTEAFF. The CDR3 DNA reads as TGTGCCAGCAGTTATGGGGACAGGGCTACAACTGAAGCTTTCTTT.

A single count supports this clone. The chain recombines TRBV11-1 with TRBJ2-3; D remains ambiguous. Germline lookup yields CDR1 SGHAT and CDR2 FQDESV (reference sequence). This CDR3 contains 13 residues. The V end was cut by 2 bases, the J end by 5 bases, with 8 bases between. CDR3 nucleotides: TGTGCCAGCAGCTTAAATCCCCAAGATACGCAGTATTTT. Its protein product is CASSLNPQDTQYF.

V usage is TRBV23-1 and J usage is TRBJ2-7; perhaps TRBD1 as D (6 bases). TRBV23-1 is an open reading frame, and its role is uncertain. V was pared by 2 bases and J by 2 bases, with 13 bases between. This CDR3 region has 15 residues. In DNA form, the CDR3 reads TGCGCCAGCAGTCAAAGATTGGCAGGGGCCTACGAGCAGTACTTC. Translated, it gives CASSQRLAGAYEQYF.

The CDR3 sequence: CASSGTDGGEKLFF. CDR3 DNA sequence: TGTGCCAGCAGCGGTACAGATGGTGGTGAAAAACTGTTTTTT. The V gene is TRBV9, the J gene TRBJ1-4; no reliable D call. This CDR3 is 14 amino acids long. CDR1 SGDLS and CDR2 YYNGEE come from the germline V gene. The V gene lost 3 bases and the J gene lost 7 bases, with 13 bases spanning the gap.

This chain joins TRBV7-9 and TRBJ2-5; 7 positions agree with TRBD1. Germline CDR1 and CDR2: SEHNR and FQNEAQ (reference sequence). There are 16 residues in the CDR3. V dropped 6 bases and J dropped 7; count of bases not matched to a gene: 17. The CDR3 nucleotides read TGTGCCAGCAGTTCTCCCCGGGACAGCTCAAGAGCGACCCAGTACTTC. Translated: CASSSPRDSSRATQYF.

This chain uses TRBV27 with TRBJ1-2; no clear D. Germline V gives CDR1 MNHEY, CDR2 SMNVEV (reference sequence). The CDR3 is 14 amino acids. Trimming took 6 bases from V and 3 from J, leaving 14 bases between them. Here the CDR3 DNA reads TGTGCCAGCAGCCCCGACGGGAGGGACTATGGCTACACCTTC. Its translation is CASSPDGRDYGYTF.

The V call is TRBV6-5, the J call TRBJ1-5, with a possible D match to TRBD1 (5 bases). V was pared by 6 bases and J by 6 bases, with 12 bases between. Germline CDR1 reads MNHEY; CDR2 reads SVGAGI. The CDR3 extends over 13 amino acids. The DNA of the CDR3 is TGTGCCAGCAGAAGGGACTTGGGTCAGCCCCAGCATTTT. Protein sequence: CASRRDLGQPQHF.

The sample holds one count of this clone. The V gene is TRBV5-4, the J gene TRBJ1-3; no clear D gene. From germline, CDR1 is SGHNT and CDR2 YYREEE (reference sequence). Deletions cut 4 bases from V and 3 bases from J, with 8 bases between. The CDR3 covers 13 residues. The CDR3 sequence is CASSLQVGNTIYF. The CDR3 DNA reads as TGTGCCAGCAGCCTTCAGGTTGGAAACACCATATATTTT.

This CDR3 reads CASGWGTGGDGYTF. DNA of the CDR3: TGTGCTAGTGGTTGGGGGACAGGGGGCGATGGCTACACCTTC. V is TRBV12-5 and J is TRBJ1-2; TRBD1 aligns across 12 bases. V lost 4 bases to trimming and J lost 6 bases; unmatched junction nucleotides: 3. Per germline, CDR1 LGHNT and CDR2 FRNRAP. The CDR3 spans 14 residues.